Below, 24 T cell receptor beta chains from the same sample are listed, as sequenced in a study of CD8+ T cells in alopecia areata. Treatment described: oral pan-JAK inhibitor, 5-10 mg twice daily. As the sequencing template, cDNA was produced by extracting RNA and reverse transcribing it. Libraries were prepared by immunoSEQ multiplex PCR; TCRdb keeps only in-frame clonotypes and omits some of them. The sample consists of about 200,000 clones, roughly two fifths of them appearing once. The sample in question was CD4+ T cells sorted from blood, obtained around week 31, from a patient treated with tofacitinib. These receptors were collected from a human donor with alopecia areata.

This chain links TRBV6-5 with TRBJ2-2; possibly TRBD2 for D (5 bases). In germline, CDR1 is MNHEY, CDR2 SVGAGI. This CDR3 has 14 amino acids. CDR3: CASGRGGNTGELFF. CDR3 DNA sequence: TGTGCTTCGGGTCGTGGAGGGAACACCGGGGAGCTGTTTTTT.

In this sample, this clone turned up a few times. This chain connects TRBV23-1 to TRBJ1-6; tentative D call: TRBD1 (5 bases). TRBV23-1 is treated as an ORF (open reading frame) with a function not yet certain. The CDR3 sequence is 15 residues long. V gave up 2 bases and J gave up 7 bases, with 12 bases separating them. This CDR3 is CASSQGGWENSPLHF. Written as DNA, the CDR3 is TGCGCCAGCAGTCAAGGGGGGTGGGAAAATTCACCCCTCCACTTT.

In the case of this clone: Distinct nucleotide sequences in the sample also encode this CDR3. This sequence joins TRBV29-1 and TRBJ2-7; D may match TRBD1 or TRBD2 (5 bases each). The CDR3 loop spans 10 amino acids. Germline loops: CDR1 SQVTM, CDR2 ANQGSEA. Between the trimmed V and J ends, which lost 4 bases and 4 bases, there was a span of 5 bases. This CDR3 reads CSVGGYEQYF. CDR3 in DNA: TGCAGCGTTGGGGGGTACGAGCAGTACTTC.

The rearrangement links TRBV9 to TRBJ2-3; weak D call: TRBD2 (6 bases). Trimming took off 6 bases at V and 5 bases at J, with 19 bases between the two ends. The CDR3 extends over 15 amino acids. CDR1 is SGDLS, CDR2 YYNGEE, per germline. CDR3 sequence reads: CASTRGGIGGDTQYF. The CDR3 DNA is TGTGCCAGCACCCGTGGAGGGATAGGCGGAGATACGCAGTATTTT.

This sequence joins TRBV2 and TRBJ1-6, with D unclear. V lost 5 bases and J lost 0, with 11 bases in between. The length of the CDR3 is 16 residues. CDR1 and CDR2 from the germline V gene are SNHLY and FYNNEI. This CDR3 reads CASSLDGSSYNSPLHF. CDR3 nucleotides: TGTGCCAGCAGTCTCGACGGGAGCTCCTATAATTCACCCCTCCACTTT. The full variable domain, completed using reference TRBV2 and TRBJ1-6, is EPEVTQTPSHQVTQMGQEVILRCVPISNHLYFYWYRQILGQKVEFLVSFYNNEISEKSEIFDDQFSVERPDGSNFTLKIRSTKLEDSAMYFCASSLDGSSYNSPLHFGNGTRLTVT.

This chain connects TRBV7-8 to TRBJ2-1; 9 bases map to TRBD2. The length of the CDR3 is 16 residues. Looked up from germline, CDR1 is SGHVS and CDR2 is FQNEAQ. Trimming took 5 bases from V and 2 from J; bases not matched to a gene: 7. The CDR3 reads CASSTASGKTYNEQFF. The CDR3 nucleotides are TGTGCCAGCAGCACGGCTAGCGGGAAGACCTACAATGAGCAGTTCTTC. The variable domain in full, completed from reference TRBV7-8 and TRBJ2-1, reads GAGVSQSPRYKVAKRGQDVALRCDPISGHVSLFWYQQALGQGPEFLTYFQNEAQLDKSGLPSDRFFAERPEGSVSTLKIQRTQQEDSAVYLCASSTASGKTYNEQFFGPGTRLTVL.

This clone was found many times. The chain recombines TRBV7-8 with TRBJ2-7; 11 bases align to TRBD2. CDR3 length equals 14 residues. The ends lost 5 bases at V and 3 bases at J; junction bases unmatched: 3. Per germline, CDR1 SGHVS and CDR2 FQNEAQ. CDR3 loop: CASSTGTSGYEQYF. CDR3 in DNA: TGTGCCAGCAGCACCGGGACTAGCGGCTACGAGCAGTACTTC.

The rearrangement links TRBV2 to TRBJ2-2; perhaps D is TRBD1 or TRBD2 (5 bases each). Trimming took 7 bases from V and 4 from J, leaving 16 bases between them. Germline assignment: CDR1 SNHLY and CDR2 FYNNEI. This CDR3 region has 15 residues. The CDR3 nucleotides are TGTGCCAGCACCTATGTGAGGGGCGGCACCGGGGAGCTGTTTTTT. Protein product: CASTYVRGGTGELFF.

This clone appeared a few times. Other DNA sequences from this sample encode an identical CDR3 as well. The chain joins TRBV7-8 to TRBJ1-1; 9 nucleotides agree with TRBD1. The germline CDR1 and CDR2 sequences are SGHVS and FQNEAQ. Germline trimming cut 1 base from V and 11 bases from J; bases unmatched to any gene: 2. The CDR3 sequence is 12 residues long. Here the CDR3 DNA reads TGTGCCAGCAGCTTAGACAGGGGGCCGGCTTTCTTT. This sequence encodes CASSLDRGPAFF.

This clone was observed a few times. The chain recombines TRBV30 with TRBJ1-1; D is possibly TRBD1 (5 bases). V was cut by 4 bases and J by 0 bases, with 9 bases left in between. CDR3 size: 13 residues. CDR1 and CDR2 from the germline V gene are GTSNPN and SVGIG (reference sequence). CDR3 bases: TGTGCCTGGAACCCGGGGGTGAACACTGAAGCTTTCTTT. This sequence encodes CAWNPGVNTEAFF.

This clone has a count of ten or more. This chain links TRBV5-1 with TRBJ1-1; D possibly corresponds to TRBD1 (5 bases). Germline CDR1 reads SGHRS; CDR2 reads YFSETQ. This CDR3 contains 15 residues. Trimming pared 3 bases from V and 0 bases from J, leaving 12 bases between. The DNA for the CDR3 is TGCGCCAGCAGCTCCGGGGGAGAAATGAACACTGAAGCTTTCTTT. Translation gives CASSSGGEMNTEAFF.

The CDR3: CASSERQGTSYNEQFF. The CDR3 nucleotides are TGTGCCAGCAGCGAAAGACAGGGGACATCATACAATGAGCAGTTCTTC. This chain connects TRBV6-1 to TRBJ2-1, with TRBD1 matching 8 bases. V lost 6 bases to trimming and J lost 4 bases; unmatched junction nucleotides: 11. The CDR3 length is 16 residues. Germline V CDR1 and CDR2: MNHNS, SASEGT.

The CDR3 reads CATNRDGGWSGELFF. For the CDR3, the DNA is TGCGCCACGAACCGGGACGGGGGATGGTCCGGGGAGCTGTTTTTT. The genes are TRBV5-1 and TRBJ2-2; D is perhaps TRBD2 (6 bases). CDR3 length: 15 amino acids. V lost 9 bases and J lost 6, with 21 bases in between. CDR1 and CDR2 from the germline V gene are SGHRS and YFSETQ.

V usage is TRBV5-1 and J usage is TRBJ2-6; 7 nucleotides match TRBD1. This CDR3 has 16 amino acids. V gave up 5 bases and J gave up 1 base; unmatched junction bases: 6. CDR1 is SGHRS and CDR2 is YFSETQ in the germline V gene. CDR3 in DNA: TGCGCCAGCAGAAATCAACAGGGGTCTGGGGCCAACGTCCTGACTTTC. This sequence encodes CASRNQQGSGANVLTF.

The DNA for the CDR3 is TGTGCCAGCAGCCAAGTGGGACTAGCGGGAGGGCTGTCTAATGAGCAGTTCTTC. Encoded protein: CASSQVGLAGGLSNEQFF. The J gene is TRBJ2-1, the V gene TRBV4-2; 16 nucleotides align to TRBD2. The CDR3 covers 18 residues. Germline lookup yields CDR1 LGHNA and CDR2 YNFKEQ. V was clipped by 1 base and J by 7 bases; unmatched bases: 7.

The V call is TRBV4-1, the J call TRBJ1-4, with a tentative D call TRBD1 (5 bases). Germline V gene lookup returns CDR1 MGHRA and CDR2 YSYEKL. V was trimmed by 1 base and J by 13 bases, leaving 10 bases between them. The CDR3 is 12 amino acids. As DNA, the CDR3 is TGCGCCAGCAGCCAAGGGGGGGTAAGACTGTTTTTT. Translation: CASSQGGVRLFF.

The CDR3 is CASSRDSGNSPLHF. DNA of the CDR3: TGTGCCAGCAGCCGAGACAGTGGTAATTCACCCCTCCACTTT. The genes are TRBV7-2 and TRBJ1-6, with D tentatively TRBD1 (5 bases). V was cut by 5 bases and J by 6 bases, with 11 bases left in between. This CDR3 comprises 14 residues. Per the germline V gene, CDR1 is SGHTA and CDR2 is FQGNSA.

The rearrangement links TRBV7-9 to TRBJ1-5, with D perhaps matching TRBD1 (5 bases). CDR3 length: 16 amino acids. Per the germline V gene, CDR1 is SEHNR and CDR2 is FQNEAQ (reference sequence). Trimming stripped 0 bases from V and 5 bases from J, with 14 bases between. DNA for the CDR3: TGTGCCAGCAGCTTAGCGCTCGGAGGACAAGATCAGCCCCAGCATTTT. It encodes CASSLALGGQDQPQHF.

V gene TRBV7-9 combines with J gene TRBJ2-7; D gene ambiguous. The V gene lost 5 bases and the J gene lost 4 bases, with 9 bases spanning the gap. From germline, CDR1 is SEHNR and CDR2 FQNEAQ (reference sequence). The CDR3 is 12 residues long. The DNA of the CDR3 is TGTGCCAGCAGCCCCGCGCCTTACGAGCAGTACTTC. Its protein product is CASSPAPYEQYF.

The chain's CDR3 is CASSLTSYEQYF. The CDR3, as DNA: TGTGCCAGCAGCCTTACTAGCTACGAGCAGTACTTC. The rearrangement uses TRBV2 and TRBJ2-7, with D maybe TRBD2 (5 bases). Between the trimmed V and J ends, which lost 6 bases and 3 bases, there was a span of 9 bases. This CDR3 has 12 amino acids. Per germline, CDR1 SNHLY and CDR2 FYNNEI.

J is TRBJ1-5 and V is TRBV2; 10 nucleotides line up with TRBD1. CDR3 length: 12 residues. Germline values: CDR1 SNHLY, CDR2 FYNNEI. V trimming: 6 bases; J trimming: 7 bases; junction bases outside the gene matches: 0. The CDR3: CASRDRGQPQHF. CDR3 in DNA: TGTGCCAGCAGGGACAGGGGGCAGCCCCAGCATTTT.

This chain connects TRBV7-8 to TRBJ2-1, with 10 positions matching TRBD2. This CDR3 is built from 17 residues. Germline V gene lookup returns CDR1 SGHVS and CDR2 FQNEAQ. The V gene end was trimmed by 2 bases and the J gene end by 3 bases; junction bases not matched to a gene: 7. DNA of the CDR3: TGTGCCAGCAGCTTAATATCTAGCGGGGGCAACTACAATGAGCAGTTCTTC. Translated: CASSLISSGGNYNEQFF. The complete variable domain, with remaining parts taken from reference TRBV7-8 and TRBJ2-1, reads GAGVSQSPRYKVAKRGQDVALRCDPISGHVSLFWYQQALGQGPEFLTYFQNEAQLDKSGLPSDRFFAERPEGSVSTLKIQRTQQEDSAVYLCASSLISSGGNYNEQFFGPGTRLTVL.

The chain uses TRBV5-1 and TRBJ2-1; no clear D. The V end lost 5 bases, the J end lost 8 bases, and 8 bases lay between the germline ends. Germline V gives CDR1 SGHRS, CDR2 YFSETQ. This CDR3 comprises 11 residues. CDR3 loop: CASRAVDEQFF. The CDR3 DNA sequence: TGCGCCAGCAGGGCTGTCGATGAGCAGTTCTTC.

This clone was found many times. This chain joins TRBV9 and TRBJ1-1; tentative D call: TRBD1 (6 bases). Germline lookup yields CDR1 SGDLS and CDR2 YYNGEE. The CDR3 loop spans 15 amino acids. V lost 0 bases, J lost 3 bases, and 12 bases lay in between. CDR3 sequence: CASSVVGGVDTEAFF. CDR3 in DNA: TGTGCCAGCAGCGTAGTGGGGGGCGTAGACACTGAAGCTTTCTTT.